Sequencing of this T cell receptor (beta chain) was carried out in a study of blood T cell repertoires in COVID-19. In regard to this clone: The sample carries other DNA sequences with the same CDR3.

The germline V gene encodes CDR1 MRHNA and CDR2 SNTAGT. This CDR3 contains 13 residues. V gave up 4 bases and J gave up 0 bases, with 6 bases separating them. Authors' processing steps: Estimation of nucleated cell counts was performed using reference gene primer amplification. The assay was immunoSEQ multiplex PCR, and TCRdb's table has in-frame clones only and misses some. V and J calls and clone size come straight from that table; D and trimming were deduced from the DNA. The sample comprises some 89,000 clones, 90% of which are singletons, and about 1.7% rests with the top ten. The chain recombines TRBV6-4 with TRBJ1-1; D is unclear. The sequence was obtained from a man aged 60-69 years with acute or convalescent COVID-19. The specimen was peripheral blood. The chain's CDR3 is CASSAQMNTEAFF. Here the CDR3 DNA reads TGTGCCAGCAGTGCACAGATGAACACTGAAGCTTTCTTT.